One and the same sample provided the 28 T cell receptor beta chains below, sequenced in a study of cytomegalovirus exposure and HLA in healthy donors (dated by TCRdb to about 2017). Receptor libraries were prepared by the immunoSEQ multiplex PCR assay. This is the immuneACCESS table as TCRdb keeps it, with only in-frame sequences that have V and J called. A part of the clones is gone; compared with another copy, unresolved V genes explain less than half, and the rest is unexplained. Recorded for this sample are tens of thousands of clones; 85% to 95% of them occurred a single time. Together, the top ten hold approximately 2.1% of the sample. Sequencing was done on a sample of PBMCs. Source of these receptors: a woman aged 18-35 years in good health and CMV-seronegative.

The rearrangement links TRBV6-6 to TRBJ1-3; TRBD1 matches at 8 bases. The CDR3 spans 14 residues. With 6 bases clipped from V and 2 bases from J, the junction kept 3 bases outside the gene matches. The germline CDR1 and CDR2 sequences are MNHNY and SVGAGI (reference sequence). Here the CDR3 reads CASRQGGTGNTIYF. CDR3 coding DNA: TGTGCCAGCAGACAGGGGGGGACTGGAAACACCATATATTTT.

V gene TRBV29-1 combines with J gene TRBJ1-4, with 7 nucleotides matching TRBD1. V shed 4 bases, J shed 8 bases, and the junction held 7 bases outside the gene matches. The CDR3 runs 13 residues. Per the germline V gene, CDR1 is SQVTM and CDR2 is ANQGSEA. The CDR3 nucleotides are TGCAGCGTTGGTCACAGGGGACAAGAAAAACTGTTTTTT. Protein sequence: CSVGHRGQEKLFF.

V gene TRBV19 combines with J gene TRBJ2-1; D perhaps matches TRBD1 (6 bases). Trimming shortened V by 3 bases and J by 1 base, and 10 bases separated the two germline ends. This CDR3 contains 15 residues. Germline V gives CDR1 LNHDA, CDR2 SQIVND (reference sequence). CDR3 in amino acids: CASSILQGSYNEQFF. The CDR3 DNA follows: TGTGCCAGTAGTATCTTGCAGGGGTCCTACAATGAGCAGTTCTTC.

Only one count was recorded for this clone. The chain joins TRBV9 to TRBJ2-3; 7 bases agree with TRBD2. CDR3 length equals 15 residues. Per the germline V gene, CDR1 is SGDLS and CDR2 is YYNGEE. Trimming cost V 1 base and J 4 bases; bases outside gene matches: 6. The CDR3 nucleotides are TGTGCCAGCAGCGTACGGCGGGAGTTGCCAGATACGCAGTATTTT. It is translated as CASSVRRELPDTQYF.

This chain uses TRBV4-3 with TRBJ2-7; no clear D. The V and J ends lost 1 base and 3 bases respectively, with 16 bases between them. This CDR3 is built from 16 residues. Germline values: CDR1 LGHNA, CDR2 YSLEER. In DNA form, the CDR3 reads TGCGCCAGCAGCCAAGCCCATCGGGTGAAAGACTACGAGCAGTACTTC. It codes for CASSQAHRVKDYEQYF.

V gene TRBV28 combines with J gene TRBJ2-1; 13 bases agree with TRBD2. This CDR3 contains 18 residues. Unmatched junction bases numbered 15, after V lost 6 bases and J lost 7 bases. Germline CDR1 reads MDHEN; CDR2 reads SYDVKM. CDR3 protein: CASSRKVGTSGKGNEQFF. The CDR3 DNA reads TGTGCCAGCAGCCGAAAGGTGGGGACTAGCGGGAAAGGGAATGAGCAGTTCTTC.

This chain joins TRBV10-3 and TRBJ1-5; D gene ambiguous. Germline values: CDR1 ENHRY, CDR2 SYGVKD. This CDR3 spans 13 amino acids. V was clipped by 5 bases and J by 0 bases, with 5 bases between them. The CDR3 nucleotides are TGTGCCATCAGTTCCTATAGCAATCAGCCCCAGCATTTT. Protein sequence: CAISSYSNQPQHF.

The chain couples TRBV4-1 to TRBJ1-5; 7 bases fit TRBD1. The CDR3 is made up of 16 amino acids. The V gene end was trimmed by 2 bases and the J gene end by 2 bases; junction bases not matched to a gene: 6. The germline CDR1 and CDR2 sequences are MGHRA and YSYEKL. CDR3 bases: TGCGCCAGCAGCCAACCTTTAGGGGGCCGCAATCAGCCCCAGCATTTT. It encodes CASSQPLGGRNQPQHF.

The chain uses TRBV28 and TRBJ1-5; D is ambiguous. Trimming stripped 6 bases from V and 3 bases from J, with 3 bases between. This CDR3 has 11 residues. Germline assignment: CDR1 MDHEN and CDR2 SYDVKM. The CDR3 sequence is CASSINQPQHF. Here the CDR3 DNA reads TGTGCCAGCAGCATCAATCAGCCCCAGCATTTT.

The chain is built from TRBV7-8 and TRBJ2-7; TRBD1 might be the D (6 bases). The CDR3 contains 15 residues. Germline V lookup: CDR1 SGHVS, CDR2 FQNEAQ. Trimming left V 5 bases short and J 0 bases short, with 14 bases between. The CDR3 protein is CASSLGQFNSYEQYF. CDR3 DNA: TGTGCCAGCAGCCTTGGACAGTTCAACTCCTACGAGCAGTACTTC.

This sequence joins TRBV14 and TRBJ2-7, with 10 bases that match TRBD1. V gave up 4 bases and J gave up 2 bases; unmatched junction bases: 17. The CDR3 spans 19 residues. Germline V gives CDR1 SGHDN, CDR2 FVKESK. The CDR3 DNA is TGTGCCAGCAGCCCTTCGACCTGGACAGGGGGATTTTTCCCCTACGAGCAGTACTTC. This translates into CASSPSTWTGGFFPYEQYF.

This sequence joins TRBV5-1 and TRBJ2-3; maybe TRBD2 (5 bases). V lost 0 bases and J lost 6, with 8 bases in between. Per the germline V gene, CDR1 is SGHRS and CDR2 is YFSETQ. This CDR3 comprises 13 residues. DNA of the CDR3: TGCGCCAGCAGCTTGGGAGGGATGGATACGCAGTATTTT. This gives the protein CASSLGGMDTQYF.

The V call is TRBV4-2, the J call TRBJ1-1, with D hard to call. Trimming left V 2 bases short and J 6 bases short, with 13 bases between. Germline CDR1 LGHNA, CDR2 YNFKEQ. There are 14 residues in the CDR3. CDR3 sequence (DNA): TGTGCCAGCAGCCAAAGCCTAGAAGTAGCTGAAGCTTTCTTT. It specifies CASSQSLEVAEAFF.

The chain carries TRBV29-1 and TRBJ2-7; D is ambiguous. Between the trimmed V and J ends, which lost 1 base and 1 base, there was a span of 5 bases. This CDR3 has 12 residues. Germline CDR1 is SQVTM and CDR2 is ANQGSEA. The CDR3 protein is CSVEVNSYEQYF. The CDR3 DNA reads as TGCAGCGTTGAAGTCAATTCCTACGAGCAGTACTTC.

The rearrangement links TRBV30 to TRBJ2-3; 10 nucleotides agree with TRBD2. J was trimmed by 4 bases and V by 0 bases; bases with no gene match: 4. CDR1 and CDR2 from the germline V gene are GTSNPN and SVGIG (reference sequence). The length of the CDR3 is 15 residues. The CDR3 reads CAWSVTGLASDTQYF. In nucleotides, the CDR3 is TGTGCCTGGAGTGTGACGGGACTAGCGTCAGATACGCAGTATTTT.

The rearrangement uses TRBV18 and TRBJ2-6; 11 nucleotides match TRBD1. CDR3 size: 17 residues. CDR1 KGHSH and CDR2 LQKENI come from the germline V gene. V was clipped by 0 bases and J by 2 bases; unmatched bases: 0. The CDR3 loop reads CASSPPGQGAGANVLTF. CDR3 sequence (DNA): TGTGCCAGCTCACCACCGGGACAGGGGGCTGGGGCCAACGTCCTGACTTTC.

V gene TRBV11-3 combines with J gene TRBJ2-1, with D unresolved. The germline V and J ends were trimmed by 1 base and 0 bases, with 10 bases remaining between them. The germline V gene has CDR1 SGHNT and CDR2 YENEEA. The CDR3 contains 16 residues. CDR3 region: CASSLVSTSSYNEQFF. The CDR3 DNA reads TGTGCCAGCAGCTTAGTTTCTACGAGCTCCTACAATGAGCAGTTCTTC.

This clone came up once. The chain uses TRBV6-1 and TRBJ2-1, with D perhaps TRBD1 (5 bases). Germline V lookup: CDR1 MNHNS, CDR2 SASEGT. V was pared by 9 bases and J by 5 bases, with 17 bases between. CDR3 size: 14 residues. DNA of the CDR3: TGTGCCAGTCAGGGTTCGGGCAGGCACAATGAGCAGTTCTTC. Protein product: CASQGSGRHNEQFF.

V usage is TRBV19 and J usage is TRBJ2-5, with D hard to call. Germline CDR1 is LNHDA and CDR2 is SQIVND (reference sequence). V gave up 2 bases and J gave up 5 bases, with 9 bases separating them. The CDR3 is 13 amino acids. CDR3 coding DNA: TGTGCCAGTAGTATACTCCATGCGGAGACCCAGTACTTC. Translation: CASSILHAETQYF.

V is TRBV28 and J is TRBJ1-2, with TRBD1 identical over 9 bases. The germline gives CDR1 MDHEN, CDR2 SYDVKM. V shed 3 bases, J shed 3 bases, and the junction held 2 bases outside the gene matches. CDR3 length: 14 residues. CDR3 sequence: CASSFGQGHYGYTF. The CDR3 coding sequence is TGTGCCAGCAGTTTCGGACAGGGGCACTATGGCTACACCTTC.

CDR3 protein: CASSLLSQGAGELFF. The CDR3 nucleotides read TGTGCCAGCAGCTTATTATCACAGGGTGCCGGGGAGCTGTTTTTT. The chain employs TRBV7-3 and TRBJ2-2, with D perhaps TRBD1 (6 bases). V was shortened by 2 bases and J by 6 bases, with 13 bases between the two germline ends. This CDR3 comprises 15 residues. Germline V lookup: CDR1 SGHTA, CDR2 FQGTGA.

The chain couples TRBV7-6 to TRBJ2-1; 8 nucleotides match TRBD2. Unmatched junction bases numbered 7, after V lost 1 base and J lost 8 bases. The CDR3 runs 15 residues. The germline gives CDR1 SGHVS, CDR2 FNYEAQ. The CDR3 coding sequence is TGTGCCAGCAGCTTAGGCTCGGGAGGGCCCTATGAGCAGTTCTTC. Protein: CASSLGSGGPYEQFF.

This rearrangement joins TRBV18 to TRBJ2-2, with a tentative D call TRBD2 (6 bases). The germline V gene encodes CDR1 KGHSH and CDR2 LQKENI. The CDR3 extends over 13 amino acids. The V and J ends lost 3 bases and 6 bases respectively, with 8 bases between them. CDR3 amino acids: CASSPREAGELFF. CDR3 coding DNA: TGTGCCAGCTCACCGAGGGAGGCCGGGGAGCTGTTTTTT.

The chain links TRBV9 to TRBJ2-7; 8 nucleotides match TRBD1. The CDR3 runs 16 residues. Losses at the gene ends were 3 bases for V and 0 bases for J; bases not matched to a gene: 8. Germline V gives CDR1 SGDLS, CDR2 YYNGEE. The CDR3: CASSADATGVSYEQYF. Written as DNA, the CDR3 is TGTGCCAGCAGCGCCGATGCGACAGGGGTCTCCTACGAGCAGTACTTC.

The rearrangement links TRBV5-1 to TRBJ2-7, with 7 bases aligning to TRBD1. CDR3 size: 15 residues. Germline CDR1 SGHRS, CDR2 YFSETQ. Trimming at V came to 1 base and at J to 5 bases, leaving 9 bases not matched to a gene. CDR3 DNA sequence: TGCGCCAGCAGCTTGTGGGAACAGGGGTTGGACGAGCAGTACTTC. Translating it yields CASSLWEQGLDEQYF.

The chain recombines TRBV28 with TRBJ1-4, with TRBD1 matching over 7 bases. The CDR3 totals 15 residues. Trimming cost V 2 bases and J 5 bases; bases outside gene matches: 5. Germline values: CDR1 MDHEN, CDR2 SYDVKM. DNA for the CDR3: TGTGCCAGCAGTTTAATGGGACAGATAAATGAAAAACTGTTTTTT. Its protein product is CASSLMGQINEKLFF.

The chain links TRBV7-9 to TRBJ2-3, with 13 bases matching TRBD2. With 0 bases clipped from V and 0 bases from J, the junction kept 6 bases outside the gene matches. This CDR3 region has 19 residues. Germline lookup yields CDR1 SEHNR and CDR2 FQNEAQ (reference sequence). The CDR3 sequence is CASSLAPGLAGSSTDTQYF. Written as DNA, the CDR3 is TGTGCCAGCAGCTTAGCCCCGGGACTAGCGGGGTCTAGCACAGATACGCAGTATTTT. The variable domain in full, completed from reference TRBV7-9 and TRBJ2-3, reads DTGVSQNPRHKITKRGQNVTFRCDPISEHNRLYWYRQTLGQGPEFLTYFQNEAQLEKSRLLSDRFSAERPKGSFSTLEIQRTEQGDSAMYLCASSLAPGLAGSSTDTQYFGPGTRLTVL.

The table lists this clone with a count of one. The chain recombines TRBV15 with TRBJ2-1; D is ambiguous. Germline V CDR1 and CDR2: LNHNV, YYDKDF (reference sequence). Deletions cut 2 bases from V and 10 bases from J, with 9 bases between. The CDR3 totals 12 residues. The CDR3 bases are TGTGCCACCAGCAGACTCGGGTCCGAGCAGTTCTTC. This gives the protein CATSRLGSEQFF.